This T cell receptor (beta chain) was sequenced in a study of PD-1 blockade in mismatch repair-deficient tumors (dated by TCRdb to 2016 to 2017). For the wider study: The trial enrolled under 90 consecutive patients with approximately eleven mismatch repair-deficient cancer types between late 2013 and September 2016, all previously treated and progressing. Deep sequencing of TCR CDR3 regions was used to track tumor-associated T cell clones in peripheral blood of patients responding to PD-1 blockade. What the authors observed across the whole study: Clones residing in the tumor, which were often undetectable in blood before treatment, expanded quickly after pembrolizumab and then contracted, generally before radiologic responses.

For every enrolled patient, mismatch repair deficiency was confirmed by either polymerase chain reaction or immunohistochemistry. A few patients who responded to pembrolizumab therapy underwent TCR sequencing. Pembrolizumab PD-1 blockade was prospectively tested in advanced mismatch repair-deficient cancers, regardless of tissue of origin, in the phase II trial. Peripheral blood T cell samples were serially collected before and at multiple times after PD-1 blockade was started. Blood sampling times were reported as weeks after the first pembrolizumab dose. The library was made by the immunoSEQ multiplex PCR assay. TCRdb carries this immuneACCESS record with in-frame sequences only. Its versions omit some clonotypes, under half of them owing to an unresolved V gene in the studies checked, with the rest unexplained. This sample is represented by about 110,000 clones; about 74% of them were singletons. The top ten constitute about 5.1% of the sample.

Worth noting for this clone: The antigen it recognizes is unknown. There are no base qualities to consult, and no much larger clone falls within one base.

A distance of 9 bases separates the germline ends of V and J, which lose 0 bases and 7 bases respectively. Reading the germline V gene (reference sequence) gives CDR1 GTSNPN and CDR2 SVGIG. There are 13 amino acids in the CDR3, from cysteine to phenylalanine inclusive. Here the CDR3 DNA is all that survives: 39 bases in frame from base 1. The sequence is built from TRBV30 and TRBJ2-2, with the D gene too uncertain to name. This sequence was found in an adult with mismatch repair-deficient cancer. The sequences come from peripheral blood, collected just over 59 weeks after starting pembrolizumab. The DNA is TGTGCCTGGAGTGTACAAGGTTACGGGGAGCTGTTTTTT. This sequence encodes CAWSVQGYGELFF.